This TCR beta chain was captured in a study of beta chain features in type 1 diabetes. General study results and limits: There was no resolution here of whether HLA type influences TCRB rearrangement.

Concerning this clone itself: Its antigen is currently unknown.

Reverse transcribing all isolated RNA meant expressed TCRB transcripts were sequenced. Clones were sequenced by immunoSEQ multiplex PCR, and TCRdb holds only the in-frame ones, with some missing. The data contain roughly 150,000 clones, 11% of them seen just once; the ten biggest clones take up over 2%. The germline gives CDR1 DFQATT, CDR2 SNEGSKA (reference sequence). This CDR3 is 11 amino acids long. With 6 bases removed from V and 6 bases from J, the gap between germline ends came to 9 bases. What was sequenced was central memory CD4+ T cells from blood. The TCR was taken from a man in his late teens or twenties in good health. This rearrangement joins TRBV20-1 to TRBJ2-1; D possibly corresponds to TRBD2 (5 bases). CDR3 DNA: TGCAGTGCCCCAAGCGGCAATGAGCAGTTCTTC. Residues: CSAPSGNEQFF.